The following is a T cell receptor (beta chain) sequence with its context. The antigen is not known. Clones were read by immunoSEQ multiplex PCR, and TCRdb kept only the in-frame ones, dropping some. Of some 170,000 clones in the sample, approximately 80% were seen once. These data are taken from a study of cytomegalovirus exposure and HLA in healthy donors. Findings and caveats of the study: There were three CMV-associated chains whose specificity for CMV antigens was confirmed in vitro.

Germline V gene data show CDR1 as MNHNS and CDR2 as SASEGT. V was clipped by 2 bases and J by 3 bases; unmatched bases: 16. This CDR3 spans 19 amino acids. This TCR was recovered from a young man in good health and CMV-seropositive. Sequenced material: PBMCs. This rearrangement joins TRBV6-1 to TRBJ1-2; TRBD1 matches 9 bases. The CDR3 nucleotides are TGTGCCAGCAGTGAACCTCCCGCGGGACAGGGTATTTCTTACTATGGCTACACCTTC. Its protein is CASSEPPAGQGISYYGYTF.